The count of the clone carrying this T cell receptor beta chain is one. The data are from a study of blood T cell repertoires in COVID-19. Produced via immunoSEQ multiplex PCR; TCRdb's table is partial and in-frame only. In the table there are about 270,000 clones, 86% of which are singletons. CDR1 is SGHNT, CDR2 YYREEE, per germline (reference sequence). CDR3 length equals 15 residues. J lost 8 bases, V lost 3 bases, and 8 bases had no gene match. This receptor was obtained from a woman between 18 and 29 years old who had recovered from COVID-19. The chain uses TRBV5-4 and TRBJ2-2; 9 nucleotides align to TRBD1. Sequencing was performed on PBMCs or T cells enriched from blood (not recorded which). Here the CDR3 DNA reads TGTGCCAGCAGCTACTTACAGGGGGCTGCAGGGGAGCTGTTTTTT. This codes for CASSYLQGAAGELFF.